This record concerns one T cell receptor beta chain sequence. Its matching antigen is unknown. Sequencing was performed with immunoSEQ multiplex PCR; in TCRdb, only in-frame clones are kept and a portion is missing. The sample contains around 140,000 clones, 85% to 95% of which appear only once. The source of the sample is a study of T cell responses to AZD1222 COVID-19 vaccine. Trimming cost V 5 bases and J 4 bases, with 12 bases left between them. The V gene's germline CDR1 is SGHTA and CDR2 FQGTGA. This CDR3 comprises 14 residues. Overall study results and limits: Samples come after the peak T cell response, not at day 14. An increase in Spike-specific TCR breadth and depth was observed after two AZD1222 doses. Donors were chiefly white British, with a greater number of females, and clonal diversity was perhaps underestimated.

The V gene is TRBV7-3, the J gene TRBJ2-1; a possible D gene is TRBD2 (6 bases). Sequenced material: peripheral blood, taken after recovery from COVID-19. This TCR derives from an adult who had recovered from COVID-19. The CDR3 DNA reads TGTGCCAGCAGCCCTTCTGCGGGGTACAATGAGCAGTTCTTC. It translates to CASSPSAGYNEQFF. Variable domain in full (rest from reference TRBV7-3 and TRBJ2-1): GAGVSQTPSNKVTEKGKYVELRCDPISGHTALYWYRQSLGQGPEFLIYFQGTGAADDSGLPNDRFFAVRPEGSVSTLKIQRTERGDSAVYLCASSPSAGYNEQFFGPGTRLTVL.